Listed below are T cell receptor beta chains from one sample, sequenced in a study of resident and recirculating memory T cells in vitiligo. Produced via immunoSEQ multiplex PCR; TCRdb's table is partial and in-frame only. The data show some 70,000 clones, approximately 89% seen once. Sequenced material: blood. The receptors come from a male donor with vitiligo. The CDR3 runs from the conserved cysteine through the conserved F or W. A D gene is named only where the DNA matches it firmly. Clone sizes are given selectively: once, few, many, or a class where the clone is expanded.

-	TRBV28	TRBJ1-5	-	CASSPTGRSQPQHF	TGTGCCAGCAGCCCCACAGGGAGAAGTCAGCCCCAGCATTTT
-	TRBV6-5	TRBJ2-5	once	CASSYGFGVDQYF	TGTGCCAGCAGTTACGGGTTCGGGGTGGACCAGTACTTC
-	TRBV4-3	TRBJ2-1	-	CASSPFTNGASGNEQFF	TGCGCCAGCAGCCCATTCACGAACGGAGCCTCGGGCAATGAGCAGTTCTTC
TRBD1	TRBV14	TRBJ1-2	once	CASSHTYRDRVRLGEFHYGYTF	TGTGCCAGCAGCCACACCTACCGGGACAGGGTGCGTTTGGGGGAATTTCACTATGGCTACACCTTC
-	TRBV12-5	TRBJ2-2	-	CASGLTPPGSETGELFF	TGTGCTAGTGGTTTGACGCCCCCGGGATCGGAAACCGGGGAGCTGTTTTTT
TRBD1	TRBV5-5	TRBJ1-1	-	CASSLVRQGQNTEAFF	TGTGCCAGCAGCCTGGTCCGACAGGGACAGAACACTGAAGCTTTCTTT
-	TRBV28	TRBJ2-5	-	CASKRRGPQETQYF	TGTGCCAGCAAACGGCGGGGGCCACAAGAGACCCAGTACTTC
-	TRBV6-1	TRBJ1-2	-	CASSEADGANYGYTF	TGTGCCAGCAGTGAAGCGGACGGGGCTAACTATGGCTACACCTTC
TRBD2	TRBV5-4	TRBJ2-3	few	CASSPRASGGAGDTQYF	TGTGCCAGCAGCCCACGGGCTAGCGGGGGGGCCGGAGATACGCAGTATTTT
TRBD1	TRBV10-3	TRBJ2-7	-	CAIRGGQGYEQYF	TGTGCCATCAGGGGGGGACAGGGCTACGAGCAGTACTTC
-	TRBV10-1	TRBJ1-2	-	CASSETGRKDGYTF	TGCGCCAGCAGCGAGACAGGTCGAAAGGATGGCTACACCTTC